This T cell receptor beta chain was sequenced for a study of blood T cell repertoires in COVID-19. Study-wide background: The United States, Italy and Spain were the sources of the acute and convalescent COVID-19 samples.

The CDR3 sequence is 13 residues long. J gave up 1 base and V 6 bases, and 2 bases lay outside the gene matches. Per germline, CDR1 LNHNV and CDR2 YYDKDF (reference sequence). The table came from immunoSEQ multiplex PCR; TCRdb's copy has only in-frame clones and leaves some out. The sample lists around 300,000 clones, about 82% occurring once. The TCR originated in a woman between 45 and 60 years old with active or convalescent COVID-19. The sequencing sample was made of peripheral blood. The chain links TRBV15 to TRBJ2-5, with 7 bases lining up with TRBD1. CDR3 in amino acids: CATRTGSQETQYF. CDR3 sequence (DNA): TGTGCCACCAGGACAGGGAGCCAAGAGACCCAGTACTTC. The complete variable domain, with remaining parts taken from reference TRBV15 and TRBJ2-5, reads DAMVIQNPRYQVTQFGKPVTLSCSQTLNHNVMYWYQQKSSQAPKLLFHYYDKDFNNEADTPDNFQSRRPNTSFCFLDIRSPGLGDTAMYLCATRTGSQETQYFGPGTRLLVL.